This passage covers 9 T cell receptor beta chains from one sample sequenced in a study of identical twins. TCRdb reprocessed the 5' RACE reads with MiXCR, giving one entry per CDR3 protein. The data contain approximately 230,000 distinct CDR3 sequences, around 15% of them singletons. The sequencing sample was made of memory (CD45RO+) T cells sorted from blood. The receptor set was obtained from a woman between 18 and 30 years old in good health.

In this sample, this clonotype turned up a few times. The rearrangement links TRBV12-3 or TRBV12-4 to TRBJ2-3, with 12 bases fitting TRBD2. V trimming: 5 bases; J trimming: 8 bases; junction bases outside the gene matches: 8. There are 15 residues in the CDR3. CDR3 DNA: TGTGCCAGCAGTCCCGGGACTAGCGGGTATGGTACGCAGTATTTT. Its protein is CASSPGTSGYGTQYF.

The CDR3 DNA reads as TGTGCCAGCCCCCCGACTAGCGGGAGGGAAAGATACAATGAGCAGTTCTTC. It specifies CASPPTSGRERYNEQFF. This sequence joins TRBV28 and TRBJ2-1; TRBD2 matches 14 bases. CDR3 size: 17 residues. After removal of 8 bases from V and 4 bases from J, the junction contained 10 bases not matched to a gene. Germline CDR1 reads MDHEN; CDR2 reads SYDVKM.

This chain joins TRBV6-1 and TRBJ2-7; tentative D call: TRBD2 (5 bases). V was shortened by 7 bases and J by 1 base, with 14 bases between the two germline ends. Per germline, CDR1 MNHNS and CDR2 SASEGT. The CDR3 runs 14 residues. The CDR3 spells CASIGSGNSYEQYF. The CDR3, as DNA: TGTGCCAGCATAGGGTCCGGGAATTCCTACGAGCAGTACTTC.

This clonotype was found a few times. The chain is built from TRBV29-1 and TRBJ2-4, with 8 bases fitting TRBD2. This CDR3 region has 14 residues. J lost 5 bases, V lost 8 bases, and 11 bases had no gene match. Germline loops: CDR1 SQVTM, CDR2 ANQGSEA. This CDR3 reads CSSVVGGGENIQYF. CDR3 in DNA: TGCAGCAGCGTTGTCGGGGGGGGCGAAAACATTCAGTACTTC.

This chain uses TRBV4-1 with TRBJ2-7; no firm D call. The germline V gene has CDR1 MGHRA and CDR2 YSYEKL. V lost 1 base and J 5 bases, leaving 9 bases between the germline ends. The CDR3 has 13 amino acids. CDR3 DNA sequence: TGCGCCAGCAGCCAAGTAGTGGGCCACGAGCAGTACTTC. This translates into CASSQVVGHEQYF.

The V gene is TRBV3-1, the J gene TRBJ2-7; D unclear. V lost 6 bases to trimming and J lost 6 bases, with 9 bases between them. CDR1 is LGHDT, CDR2 YNNKEL, per germline (reference sequence). The CDR3 sequence is 11 residues long. CDR3 sequence (DNA): TGTGCCAGCAGACACGGGCTCGAGCAGTACTTC. This translates into CASRHGLEQYF.

V usage is TRBV12-5 and J usage is TRBJ2-2, with a tentative D call TRBD1 (5 bases). This CDR3 region has 15 residues. Germline CDR1 LGHNT, CDR2 FRNRAP. Trimming removed 5 bases at V and 4 bases at J, with 14 bases between. The DNA for the CDR3 is TGTGCTAGTGGTCTCCACCTGGGGCCCACCGGGGAGCTGTTTTTT. Amino acid sequence: CASGLHLGPTGELFF. The whole variable domain, remainder taken from reference TRBV12-5 and TRBJ2-2, is DARVTQTPRHKVTEMGQEVTMRCQPILGHNTVFWYRQTMMQGLELLAYFRNRAPLDDSGMPKDRFSAEMPDATLATLKIQPSEPRDSAVYFCASGLHLGPTGELFFGEGSRLTVL.

Only a few counts were recorded for this clonotype. This chain uses TRBV10-2 with TRBJ1-5; D gene uncertain. V gave up 2 bases and J gave up 2 bases, with 4 bases separating them. This CDR3 spans 13 amino acids. The germline CDR1 and CDR2 sequences are WSHSY and SAAADI. The CDR3, as DNA: TGCGCCAGCAGTGAGCTAGGCAATCAGCCCCAGCATTTT. Protein product: CASSELGNQPQHF.

This clonotype was detected only a few times. The chain is built from TRBV6-5 and TRBJ2-7; 7 positions match TRBD2. The junction had 8 bases not matched to a gene; V was cut back by 4 bases and J by 2 bases. Germline V lookup: CDR1 MNHEY, CDR2 SVGAGI. The CDR3 length is 15 residues. Written as DNA, the CDR3 is TGTGCCAGCAGTTCGAGGCCTAGCGGAGCCTACGAGCAGTACTTC. Translation: CASSSRPSGAYEQYF.